The rows below give T cell receptor beta chains drawn from one sample of a study of OX40 agonist ivuxolimab in advanced cancers. The data were produced by immunoSEQ multiplex PCR, yet TCRdb's version contains in-frame clones alone and is incomplete. Seen here are about 96,000 clones, 90% observed once, and the top ten hold roughly 1.5%. The material sequenced was CD4+ or CD8+ T cells sorted from blood, taken in a trial of the OX40 agonist ivuxolimab. The receptors stem from an adult with an advanced solid tumor such as melanoma, head and neck, liver or kidney cancer. CDR3s leave out the opening cysteine and the closing phenylalanine or tryptophan. A D gene is named only where the DNA matches it firmly.

CDR3 protein	V gene	D gene
ASSALRSSGANVLT	TRBV9	.
AISESGGVDTEAF	TRBV10-3	.
ASSRPGTASYEQY	TRBV6-5	.
ASSRGARETQY	TRBV5-6	.
ASSLESGWGGYTEAF	TRBV7-8	.
ASSPSGAGNGYT	TRBV18	.
ASSSGLAGFHDTQY	TRBV19	TRBD2
AWSRQGAGELF	TRBV30	TRBD1
AWSVRGYEQY	TRBV30	.
ASSIEYTEAF	TRBV19	.
ASSTPGQANTEAF	TRBV19	TRBD1
ASSSGLAGPETQY	TRBV6-5	TRBD2
ASSRTSGVQETQY	TRBV7-3	TRBD2
ASSPSFSRYSNQPQH	TRBV18	.
ASSFQGLAEAKNIQY	TRBV7-3	TRBD2
ASSLGGGETQY	TRBV5-1	TRBD2
ASSDRQNNYGYT	TRBV5-1	.
ASRGSLYEQY	TRBV11-3	.
ASSLTRGTDTQY	TRBV11-3	.
ASSKRRDSAEAF	TRBV4-2	.
ASSTSGSSYEQY	TRBV5-6	TRBD2
ASSSISGIHEQY	TRBV6-5	TRBD2
ASSVRLGQGVPEQY	TRBV19	TRBD1